This T cell receptor (beta chain) was obtained from a study of cytomegalovirus exposure and HLA in healthy donors. Study-level findings and limits: The authors enumerated some 170 TCR beta chains as linked to cytomegalovirus. CMV antigen specificity was confirmed in vitro for a few CMV-associated chains. Subsequent analysis revealed that first-cohort TCR clusters tended to co-occur in the approximately 120 validation repertoires.

About this clone: The antigen is unknown.

Germline CDR1 SGHAT, CDR2 FQNNGV. Trimming at V came to 1 base and at J to 1 base, leaving 3 bases not matched to a gene. The CDR3 runs to 16 residues. Here immunoSEQ multiplex PCR was the method, and the copy in TCRdb shows in-frame clones only, minus some. This sample has 150,000 to 200,000 clones, with roughly four fifths found just once. The V gene is TRBV11-2, the J gene TRBJ2-5; 10 bases map to TRBD2. The sequence was collected from a woman younger than 35 in good health and CMV-seropositive. The sample was PBMCs. CDR3 in amino acids: CASSLVLAGAQETQYF. CDR3 coding DNA: TGTGCCAGCAGCTTAGTCCTAGCGGGGGCCCAAGAGACCCAGTACTTC.